These T cell receptor beta chains were read from a single sample in a study of blood T cell repertoires in COVID-19. Clones were read by immunoSEQ multiplex PCR, and TCRdb kept only the in-frame ones, dropping some. The sample has about 280,000 clones, around 91% seen once. The sequenced sample consisted of PBMCs or T cells enriched from blood (not recorded which). Source of these receptors: a woman between 18 and 29 years old with acute COVID-19. Both conserved end residues are part of each CDR3. The order of the fields is J gene, clone size, V gene, D gene, CDR3 DNA, CDR3 protein. The D gene is left open where the match is weak. Not every row has a clone size; where given, it reads once, few, many or a size class.

TRBJ2-7 | - | TRBV7-8 | - | TGTGCCAGCAGCTTAACCCCCCAGGGCGAGCAGTACTTC | CASSLTPQGEQYF
TRBJ2-2 | - | TRBV5-4 | TRBD1 | TGTGCCAGCAGCACGAGACAGGGAAGCCGCACCGGGGAGCTGTTTTTT | CASSTRQGSRTGELFF
TRBJ1-3 | - | TRBV5-5 | TRBD1 | TGTGCCAGCAGCTTCAGGGGACAGGCCCCATCCGGAAACACCATATATTTT | CASSFRGQAPSGNTIYF
TRBJ2-1 | once | TRBV28 | - | TGTGCCAGCAGTTACCAGGGACTCTCCTACAATGAGCAGTTCTTC | CASSYQGLSYNEQFF
TRBJ1-1 | - | TRBV7-9 | TRBD1 | TGTGCCAGCAGCACAGGGGCCAACACTGAAGCTTTCTTT | CASSTGANTEAFF
TRBJ1-4 | - | TRBV5-8 | TRBD1 | TGTGCCAGCAGCCGGGGACAGGGAACCACAACAAATGAAAAACTGTTTTTT | CASSRGQGTTTNEKLFF
TRBJ1-4 | - | TRBV4-1 | - | TGCGCCAGCAGCCCGTCCATCTACGGAGGGAGTAATGAAAAACTGTTTTTT | CASSPSIYGGSNEKLFF
TRBJ1-3 | - | TRBV14 | - | TGTGCCAGCAGCCAAGAAGGTCCCACGGGAGGAAACACCATATATTTT | CASSQEGPTGGNTIYF
TRBJ2-3 | - | TRBV15 | - | TGTGCCACCAGCCCCCCCCACACAGATACGCAGTATTTT | CATSPPHTDTQYF
TRBJ2-3 | - | TRBV7-9 | TRBD2 | TGTGCCAGCACCCGTGACGGGGGGAGCACAGATACGCAGTATTTT | CASTRDGGSTDTQYF
TRBJ2-2 | - | TRBV20-1 | TRBD1 | TGCAGTGCTAGTTTCACAGGGGGGACCGGGGAGCTGTTTTTT | CSASFTGGTGELFF